These T cell receptor beta chains were read from a single sample in a study of blood T cells in healthy people across ages. One entry per CDR3 protein results from TCRdb running MiXCR on the 5' RACE reads. Here the sample spans over 600,000 distinct CDR3 sequences, approximately 40% being singletons. The material sequenced was blood. The receptors were gathered from a man older than 75 in good health. CDR3s include the opening cysteine and the closing phenylalanine or tryptophan. Each record gives: CDR3 length, clone size, D gene, J gene, V gene, CDR3 protein, CDR3 DNA. D genes are given only for firm matches. Clone size is not always given. Where it is, it says once, few, many or a class for expanded clones.

>13|few|.|TRBJ1-4|TRBV6-2/TRBV6-3
CASSPEANEKLFF
TGTGCCAGCAGTCCCGAGGCTAATGAAAAACTGTTTTTT
>11|few|TRBD1|TRBJ2-7|TRBV29-1
CSVTGVTEQYF
TGCAGCGTTACAGGGGTTACTGAGCAGTACTTC
>13|.|.|TRBJ2-3|TRBV4-1
CASSQDKVDTQYF
TGCGCCAGCAGCCAAGATAAAGTTGATACGCAGTATTTT
>20|few|TRBD2|TRBJ2-5|TRBV3-1
CASSSPRIRTSGQRQETQYF
TGTGCCAGCAGCTCCCCCCGTATCCGTACTAGCGGCCAACGCCAAGAGACCCAGTACTTC
>15|many|.|TRBJ2-1|TRBV27
CASSETVSRGDEQFF
TGTGCCAGCAGCGAGACGGTCTCGCGGGGTGATGAGCAGTTCTTC
>18|.|TRBD2|TRBJ2-5|TRBV5-1
CASSLGGSSGRWGETQYF
TGCGCCAGCAGCTTGGGAGGTAGTAGCGGGAGATGGGGAGAGACCCAGTACTTC
>15|few|.|TRBJ2-6|TRBV20-1
CSAPDWRSGANVLTF
TGCAGTGCTCCTGACTGGCGCTCTGGGGCCAACGTCCTGACTTTC
>20|.|TRBD2|TRBJ2-2|TRBV3-1
CASSKESPGLAGAGTGELFF
TGTGCCAGCAGCAAAGAGAGTCCGGGACTAGCGGGAGCGGGCACCGGGGAGCTGTTTTTT
>15|few|TRBD1|TRBJ2-7|TRBV20-1
CSAPHLGGQAYEQYF
TGCAGTGCCCCACACCTTGGGGGACAGGCCTACGAGCAGTACTTC
>13|.|.|TRBJ1-2|TRBV7-9
CASSLFEEGGYTF
TGTGCCAGCAGCTTATTTGAGGAGGGCGGCTACACCTTC
>15|few|.|TRBJ1-1|TRBV27
CATHSPEGVVTEAFF
TGTGCCACCCACTCACCGGAGGGGGTAGTTACTGAAGCTTTCTTT
>12|.|.|TRBJ2-7|TRBV7-2
CASGVAAYEQYF
TGTGCCAGCGGAGTTGCGGCCTACGAGCAGTACTTC
>13|few|.|TRBJ2-4|TRBV30
CAWSKGGGNIQYF
TGTGCCTGGAGCAAGGGGGGGGGGAACATTCAGTACTTC
>15|.|TRBD1|TRBJ1-2|TRBV7-8
CASSLTGDRNYGYTF
TGTGCCAGCAGCTTGACAGGGGACCGGAACTATGGCTACACCTTC
>13|few|.|TRBJ1-4|TRBV20-1
CSAHGTGNEKLFF
TGCAGTGCTCACGGGACTGGAAATGAAAAACTGTTTTTT
>14|once|TRBD1|TRBJ2-7|TRBV14
CASSQGTGAPEQYF
TGTGCCAGCAGCCAGGGGACAGGGGCTCCCGAGCAGTACTTC
>14|few|TRBD1|TRBJ2-3|TRBV30
CAFEQGSRGDTQYF
TGTGCCTTCGAACAGGGGTCCCGGGGAGATACGCAGTATTTT
>14|.|.|TRBJ2-3|TRBV5-6
CASSLRHRSDTQYF
TGTGCCAGCAGCTTGCGCCACAGGTCAGATACGCAGTATTTT
>12|few|.|TRBJ2-7|TRBV28
CASSSIFDEQYF
TGTGCCAGCAGTTCGATATTCGACGAGCAGTACTTC
>16|.|.|TRBJ2-7|TRBV3-1
CASSQEESRGPYEQYF
TGTGCCAGCAGCCAAGAAGAGAGTCGGGGCCCCTACGAGCAGTACTTC
>15|few|.|TRBJ2-1|TRBV10-1
CASSPSRQNYNEQFF
TGCGCCAGCAGCCCGTCCAGACAGAACTACAATGAGCAGTTCTTC
>13|.|.|TRBJ2-7|TRBV6-1
CASSEARNYEQYF
TGTGCCAGCAGTGAAGCTCGGAACTACGAGCAGTACTTC
>14|many|TRBD1|TRBJ2-5|TRBV5-1
CASSLGQGRETQYF
TGCGCCAGCAGCCTGGGACAGGGTAGAGAGACCCAGTACTTC
>13|.|.|TRBJ2-5|TRBV6-2/TRBV6-3
CASSYSMGLPSYF
TGTGCCAGCAGTTACTCGATGGGGCTACCGTCGTACTTC
>14|.|.|TRBJ1-4|TRBV20-1
CSARLKETNEKLFF
TGCAGTGCTAGATTGAAGGAGACTAATGAAAAACTGTTTTTT
>11|.|.|TRBJ1-2|TRBV28
CASSTRYGYTF
TGTGCCAGCAGTACGAGGTATGGCTACACCTTC
>14|few|.|TRBJ2-7|TRBV11-3
CASSLGGSQYEQYF
TGTGCCAGCAGCTTGGGGGGCTCGCAGTACGAGCAGTACTTC
>14|few|.|TRBJ2-1|TRBV5-1
CASSQTADYNEQFF
TGCGCCAGCAGCCAAACTGCCGACTACAATGAGCAGTTCTTC
>16|many|TRBD2|TRBJ2-1|TRBV6-5
CASSASSGSSYNEQFF
TGTGCCAGCTCGGCCAGTAGCGGGAGCTCCTACAATGAGCAGTTCTTC
>14|.|.|TRBJ1-2|TRBV24-1
CATSDSADNYGYTF
TGTGCCACCAGTGATTCGGCAGATAACTATGGCTACACCTTC
>17|.|.|TRBJ2-3|TRBV7-8
CASSPNKRATGTDTQYF
TGTGCCAGCAGCCCCAATAAGAGGGCGACCGGCACAGATACGCAGTATTTT
>16|.|TRBD2|TRBJ2-7|TRBV7-2
CASSSVGSGRRNEQYF
TGTGCCAGCAGCTCCGTTGGTAGCGGGAGACGAAATGAGCAGTACTTC
>18|few|TRBD2|TRBJ2-3|TRBV9
CASSAGPLSGLMKDTQYF
TGTGCCAGCAGCGCCGGTCCCCTTAGCGGGCTAATGAAAGATACGCAGTATTTT
>14|.|.|TRBJ1-5|TRBV10-3
CAISEGRDNQPQHF
TGTGCCATCAGTGAAGGTCGGGACAATCAGCCCCAGCATTTT
>15|.|TRBD2|TRBJ2-2|TRBV11-2
CASSLAGGATGELFF
TGTGCCAGCAGCTTGGCCGGGGGGGCCACCGGGGAGCTGTTTTTT
>12|.|.|TRBJ2-3|TRBV12-3/TRBV12-4
CASTQGGDTQYF
TGTGCCAGCACCCAAGGGGGGGATACGCAGTATTTT
>15|few|TRBD2|TRBJ2-1|TRBV10-1
CASCPTSGPNNEQFF
TGCGCCAGCTGTCCGACTAGCGGACCTAACAATGAGCAGTTCTTC
>17|.|TRBD2|TRBJ2-3|TRBV2
CASSAERGPSWTDTQYF
TGTGCCAGCAGTGCGGAGCGGGGACCCTCGTGGACAGATACGCAGTATTTT